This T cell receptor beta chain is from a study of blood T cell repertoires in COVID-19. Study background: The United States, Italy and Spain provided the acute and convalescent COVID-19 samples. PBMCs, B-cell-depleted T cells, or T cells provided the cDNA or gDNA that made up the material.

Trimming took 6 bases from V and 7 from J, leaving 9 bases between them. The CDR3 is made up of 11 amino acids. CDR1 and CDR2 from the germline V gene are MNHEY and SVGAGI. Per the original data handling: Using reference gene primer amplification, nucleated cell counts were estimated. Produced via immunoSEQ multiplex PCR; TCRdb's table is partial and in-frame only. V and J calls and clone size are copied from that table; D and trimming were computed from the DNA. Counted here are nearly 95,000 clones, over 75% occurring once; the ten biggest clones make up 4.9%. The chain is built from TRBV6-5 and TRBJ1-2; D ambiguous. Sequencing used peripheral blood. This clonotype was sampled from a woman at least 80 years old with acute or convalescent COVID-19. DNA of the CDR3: TGTGCCAGCAGAGAGGGTGGTGGCTACACCTTC. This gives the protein CASREGGGYTF.